This T cell receptor (beta chain) was observed in a study of T cell repertoires in cytomegalovirus infection. Study at large: A matching HLA type, together with CMV infection, was signaled by public TCR beta signatures. General study findings and limits: Summed public TCR beta family frequency identified CMV carriers bearing the relevant HLA.

MiXCR, applied by TCRdb to the reads, yields one record per CDR3 protein. The sample includes 500,000 to 600,000 distinct CDR3 sequences, approximately 15% seen only once; the top ten take 24%. The germline V and J ends were trimmed by 4 bases and 0 bases, with 8 bases remaining between them. The CDR3 covers 14 residues. Germline V gene lookup returns CDR1 SGHRS and CDR2 YFSETQ. This clonotype has a single count. Its antigen is unidentified. The clonotype was recovered from a human donor in good health (CMV status not recorded). Some clones in this sample may be carry-over from other donors' samples. This sequence joins TRBV5-1 and TRBJ2-4; no clear D. The sequenced sample was CD8+ T cells from PBMCs. This CDR3 is CASSPGVAKNIQYF. CDR3 in DNA: TGCGCCAGCAGCCCTGGGGTAGCCAAAAACATTCAGTACTTC.